The next 20 T cell receptor beta chains were all read from a single sample in a study of blood T cell repertoires in COVID-19. Produced via immunoSEQ multiplex PCR; TCRdb's table is partial and in-frame only. Counted here are some 240,000 clones, roughly 85% occurring once; the ten biggest clones make up 5% to 7.5%. The sample was PBMCs or T cells enriched from blood (not recorded which). These TCRs come from a woman between 45 and 65 years old who had been exposed to COVID-19.

The gene calls are TRBV11-2 and TRBJ2-2, with TRBD1 matching 9 bases. This CDR3 has 15 amino acids. Per the germline V gene, CDR1 is SGHAT and CDR2 is FQNNGV. J was trimmed by 7 bases and V by 5 bases; bases with no gene match: 8. Here the CDR3 DNA reads TGTGCCAGCAGCCCCCGGACAGGGGAAGGCGGGGAGCTGTTTTTT. Translated: CASSPRTGEGGELFF. The entire variable domain, with the rest obtained from reference TRBV11-2 and TRBJ2-2, is as follows: EAGVAQSPRYKIIEKRQSVAFWCNPISGHATLYWYQQILGQGPKLLIQFQNNGVVDDSQLPKDRFSAERLKGVDSTLKIQPAKLEDSAVYLCASSPRTGEGGELFFGEGSRLTVL.

This clone was observed a handful of times. One base away lies a much larger clone, so this may be a sequencing read error. The genes are TRBV23-1 and TRBJ1-2, with 7 bases lining up with TRBD1. TRBV23-1 is an ORF, and what it does is uncertain. The junction had 1 base not matched to a gene; V was cut back by 4 bases and J by 2 bases. The CDR3 loop spans 13 amino acids. CDR3 sequence (DNA): TGCGCCAGCAGTCTGACAGGGAACTATGGCTACACCTTC. Translated, it gives CASSLTGNYGYTF.

Only a few counts were recorded for this clone. The chain couples TRBV28 to TRBJ1-1; D possibly corresponds to TRBD1 (6 bases). Germline V gene sequence: CDR1 MDHEN, CDR2 SYDVKM. The V gene lost 6 bases and the J gene lost 0 bases, with 14 bases spanning the gap. This CDR3 has 15 residues. CDR3 sequence: CASSRGGRVNTEAFF. The CDR3 nucleotides are TGTGCCAGCAGCCGGGGGGGGCGAGTGAACACTGAAGCTTTCTTT. Supplemented by reference TRBV28 and TRBJ1-1, the full variable domain reads DVKVTQSSRYLVKRTGEKVFLECVQDMDHENMFWYRQDPGLGLRLIYFSYDVKMKEKGDIPEGYSVSREKKERFSLILESASTNQTSMYLCASSRGGRVNTEAFFGQGTRLTVV.

V and J are TRBV29-1 and TRBJ2-3; D is undetermined. This CDR3 is 13 amino acids long. Trimming removed 3 bases from V and 0 bases from J, with 7 bases in between. In germline, CDR1 is SQVTM, CDR2 ANQGSEA. CDR3 in DNA: TGCAGCGTTGAGCCACTTAGCACAGATACGCAGTATTTT. As protein: CSVEPLSTDTQYF.

This sequence joins TRBV9 and TRBJ2-5; 9 nucleotides match TRBD2. Germline CDR1 and CDR2: SGDLS and YYNGEE. V trimming: 4 bases; J trimming: 5 bases; junction bases outside the gene matches: 12. This CDR3 comprises 16 residues. The CDR3 sequence is CASSPRTSVRGETQYF. The DNA for the CDR3 is TGTGCCAGCAGCCCCAGGACTAGCGTCCGAGGGGAGACCCAGTACTTC.

The chain recombines TRBV7-9 with TRBJ1-6; D is undetermined. The V end was cut by 5 bases, the J end by 10 bases, with 15 bases between. Per the germline V gene, CDR1 is SEHNR and CDR2 is FQNEAQ (reference sequence). The CDR3 spans 14 residues. CDR3 protein: CASSPDRQGSPLHF. DNA for the CDR3: TGTGCCAGCAGCCCCGACCGACAAGGATCACCCCTCCACTTT.

The V gene is TRBV5-1, the J gene TRBJ2-2; 11 positions agree with TRBD2. The CDR3 covers 15 residues. V trimming: 4 bases; J trimming: 3 bases; junction bases outside the gene matches: 2. Germline V CDR1 and CDR2: SGHRS, YFSETQ. The chain's CDR3 is CASSPGLADTGELFF. CDR3 sequence (DNA): TGCGCCAGCAGCCCGGGACTAGCGGACACCGGGGAGCTGTTTTTT. The entire variable domain, with the rest obtained from reference TRBV5-1 and TRBJ2-2, is as follows: KAGVTQTPRYLIKTRGQQVTLSCSPISGHRSVSWYQQTPGQGLQFLFEYFSETQRNKGNFPGRFSGRQFSNSRSEMNVSTLELGDSALYLCASSPGLADTGELFFGEGSRLTVL.

This chain connects TRBV5-4 to TRBJ1-6, with D tentatively TRBD1 (6 bases). The CDR3 is 15 amino acids. The V gene's germline CDR1 is SGHNT and CDR2 YYREEE (reference sequence). Deletions cut 2 bases from V and 3 bases from J, with 9 bases between. This CDR3 reads CASSFGQNYNSPLHF. As DNA, the CDR3 is TGTGCCAGCAGCTTCGGACAGAACTATAATTCACCCCTCCACTTT.

The chain uses TRBV2 and TRBJ1-5, with 8 bases matching TRBD1. Germline V gene data show CDR1 as SNHLY and CDR2 as FYNNEI. There are 15 residues in the CDR3. With 5 bases clipped from V and 1 base from J, the junction kept 4 bases outside the gene matches. CDR3 protein: CASSLDRGSNQPQHF. In nucleotides, the CDR3 is TGTGCCAGCAGTCTCGACAGGGGAAGCAATCAGCCCCAGCATTTT.

V gene TRBV5-1 combines with J gene TRBJ1-6; perhaps TRBD1 as D (6 bases). This CDR3 is 14 amino acids long. Germline V CDR1 and CDR2: SGHRS, YFSETQ. The germline V and J ends were trimmed by 0 bases and 10 bases, with 11 bases remaining between them. The CDR3 is CASSLARGNSPLHF. The CDR3 region has the DNA TGCGCCAGCAGCTTGGCCAGGGGAAACTCACCCCTCCACTTT.

This clone appeared a single time. The chain uses TRBV7-2 and TRBJ2-3, with 10 bases aligning to TRBD2. V lost 4 bases and J lost 4; bases outside the gene matches: 8. The CDR3 loop spans 16 amino acids. Germline CDR1 reads SGHTA; CDR2 reads FQGNSA. CDR3 residues: CASSYPERGGSDTQYF. The DNA of the CDR3 is TGTGCCAGCAGCTACCCCGAGCGGGGGGGGTCAGATACGCAGTATTTT.

This chain uses TRBV27 with TRBJ1-2; D perhaps matches TRBD1 (5 bases). The germline V and J ends were trimmed by 7 bases and 0 bases, with 18 bases remaining between them. CDR1 and CDR2 (germline): MNHEY, SMNVEV (reference sequence). This CDR3 is 16 amino acids long. CDR3 sequence (DNA): TGTGCCAGCACCTACCGTCAGACAGCCCCTAACTATGGCTACACCTTC. Translated: CASTYRQTAPNYGYTF.

As DNA, the CDR3 is TGCAGCGTTGCGGGGTGGGCGGGGAACACCGGGGAGCTGTTTTTT. Residues: CSVAGWAGNTGELFF. This chain joins TRBV29-1 and TRBJ2-2; D may be TRBD2 (5 bases). With 4 bases removed from V and 1 base from J, the gap between germline ends came to 13 bases. Looked up from germline, CDR1 is SQVTM and CDR2 is ANQGSEA. The CDR3 runs to 15 residues.

The chain joins TRBV3-1 (or the pseudogene TRBV3-2) to TRBJ1-1; 8 bases fit TRBD1. The CDR3 runs to 14 residues. Per germline, CDR1 LGHDT and CDR2 YNNKEL (reference sequence). Trimming removed 6 bases from V and 2 bases from J; junction bases left unmatched: 5. This chain's CDR3 is CASSPGQVNTEAFF. The CDR3 DNA sequence: TGTGCCAGCAGTCCGGGACAGGTAAACACTGAAGCTTTCTTT.

CDR3 protein: CASSQNHQQGSYEQYF. The CDR3 coding sequence is TGTGCCAGCAGCCAGAACCACCAACAGGGGTCCTACGAGCAGTACTTC. The chain employs TRBV11-3 and TRBJ2-7, with TRBD1 matching over 7 bases. This CDR3 region has 16 residues. Germline V gene data show CDR1 as SGHNT and CDR2 as YENEEA. The V gene end was trimmed by 5 bases and the J gene end by 1 base; junction bases not matched to a gene: 11.

The rearrangement joins TRBV5-1 to TRBJ1-3; 9 bases line up with TRBD1. The CDR3 is 15 residues long. With 3 bases clipped from V and 6 bases from J, the junction kept 7 bases outside the gene matches. Germline CDR1 SGHRS, CDR2 YFSETQ. This chain's CDR3 is CASSSMDRGENTIYF. The CDR3 coding sequence is TGCGCCAGCAGCTCGATGGACAGGGGTGAAAACACCATATATTTT.

The chain employs TRBV19 and TRBJ2-3, with 10 bases identical to TRBD1. Trimming removed 8 bases from V and 7 bases from J; junction bases left unmatched: 6. Germline assignment: CDR1 LNHDA and CDR2 SQIVND (reference sequence). The CDR3 consists of 13 residues. CDR3 residues: CASGGQGLNTQYF. DNA of the CDR3: TGTGCCAGTGGGGGACAGGGGTTGAATACGCAGTATTTT.

The V gene is TRBV1, the J gene TRBJ2-3; TRBD2 is the table's D call, not checked against the DNA. TRBV1 is given as a pseudogene. This CDR3 spans 16 amino acids. This CDR3 reads CTSSQVNRDCTDTQYF. CDR3 DNA sequence: TGCACCAGCAGCCAAGTAAACCGGGACTGCACAGATACGCAGTATTTT.

The V gene is TRBV7-8, the J gene TRBJ1-6, with TRBD1 as a possible D gene (6 bases). Germline values: CDR1 SGHVS, CDR2 FQNEAQ. There are 15 residues in the CDR3. The V and J ends lost 6 bases and 6 bases respectively, with 15 bases between them. As DNA, the CDR3 is TGTGCCAGCAGACGAACCGGGACACCTAATTCACCCCTCCACTTT. It encodes CASRRTGTPNSPLHF.

The chain recombines TRBV19 with TRBJ1-2, with 7 bases aligning to TRBD1. J gave up 1 base and V 4 bases, and 12 bases lay outside the gene matches. Germline-derived CDR1 and CDR2 are LNHDA and SQIVND (reference sequence). The CDR3 spans 17 residues. CDR3 region: CASSNVQGGKINYGYTF. In nucleotides, the CDR3 is TGTGCCAGTAGTAATGTCCAGGGGGGAAAAATTAACTATGGCTACACCTTC.